Shown below are 28 T cell receptor beta chains from a single sample sequenced in a study of beta chain features in type 1 diabetes. Study-wide findings and caveats: Moderately but significantly shorter TCRB CDR3s were found in Type 1 diabetes patients in all four CD4+ subsets.

Sequencing targeted expressed TCRB transcripts, as all isolated RNA had been reverse transcribed. Libraries were prepared by immunoSEQ multiplex PCR; TCRdb keeps only in-frame clonotypes and omits some of them. The table shows about 660,000 clones, with 11% to 15% occurring only once. No antigen is known for these receptors. The source material was naive CD4+ T cells from blood. Source of these receptors: a man aged 18 to 30 with type 1 diabetes.

As concerns this clone: The sample holds other DNA sequences that translate to the same CDR3. This sequence joins TRBV20-1 and TRBJ2-2; D not resolved. The CDR3 contains 11 residues. CDR1 DFQATT and CDR2 SNEGSKA come from the germline V gene (reference sequence). Trimming stripped 1 base from V and 6 bases from J, with 3 bases between. The CDR3 coding sequence is TGCAGTGCTAGAGTCCCCGGGGAGCTGTTTTTT. Residues: CSARVPGELFF.

This clone was observed a handful of times. This CDR3 is CASSQDLGAANEKLFF. In DNA, the CDR3 is TGTGCCAGCAGCCAAGATTTAGGGGCAGCTAATGAAAAACTGTTTTTT. V gene TRBV4-2 combines with J gene TRBJ1-4; D possibly corresponds to TRBD1 (5 bases). This CDR3 region has 16 residues. V shed 0 bases and J shed 3 bases, with 11 bases lying between them. The V gene's germline CDR1 is LGHNA and CDR2 YNFKEQ.

The CDR3 reads CASSMAPRGETQYF. CDR3 bases: TGTGCCAGCAGCATGGCCCCGAGGGGAGAGACCCAGTACTTC. This chain connects TRBV10-3 to TRBJ2-5; D could derive from TRBD1 or TRBD2 (5 bases each). The germline V and J ends were trimmed by 10 bases and 4 bases, with 19 bases remaining between them. Germline CDR1 is ENHRY and CDR2 is SYGVKD. This CDR3 is 14 amino acids long.

The rearrangement joins TRBV19 to TRBJ2-1, with D possibly matching TRBD1 (6 bases). Per the germline V gene, CDR1 is LNHDA and CDR2 is SQIVND (reference sequence). V was clipped by 6 bases and J by 0 bases, with 18 bases between them. This CDR3 contains 17 residues. The CDR3 region has the DNA TGTGCCAGTAGGTACGAACAGGGTAAGAGCTCCTACAATGAGCAGTTCTTC. Translating it yields CASRYEQGKSSYNEQFF.

The rearrangement links TRBV6-5 to TRBJ2-3; 11 bases fit TRBD2. The CDR3 contains 14 residues. V shed 7 bases, J shed 2 bases, and the junction held 2 bases outside the gene matches. Germline CDR1 MNHEY, CDR2 SVGAGI. The CDR3 here is CASKLAGVTDTQYF. As DNA, the CDR3 is TGTGCCAGCAAACTAGCGGGGGTCACAGATACGCAGTATTTT.

The chain recombines TRBV6-5 with TRBJ1-1, with D possibly matching TRBD1 (6 bases). This CDR3 contains 15 residues. The V and J ends lost 6 bases and 1 base respectively, with 15 bases between them. Germline V CDR1 and CDR2: MNHEY, SVGAGI. CDR3 loop: CASRGPGTQNTEAFF. The CDR3 region has the DNA TGTGCCAGCAGGGGACCCGGGACACAGAACACTGAAGCTTTCTTT.

This clone was seen only a few times. The chain combines TRBV27 with TRBJ2-6, with 7 nucleotides matching TRBD1. V shed 7 bases and J 0 bases; nucleotides not matched to a gene: 15. This CDR3 spans 19 amino acids. The V gene's germline CDR1 is MNHEY and CDR2 SMNVEV (reference sequence). CDR3 sequence reads: CASTSARDSVFSGANVLTF. The DNA for the CDR3 is TGTGCCAGCACTTCCGCTAGGGACAGTGTATTCTCTGGGGCCAACGTCCTGACTTTC.

The J gene is TRBJ2-7, the V gene TRBV15; unclear D gene. The germline gives CDR1 LNHNV, CDR2 YYDKDF (reference sequence). The length of the CDR3 is 16 residues. V was cut by 3 bases and J by 0 bases, with 15 bases left in between. The CDR3 spells CATSRLRAEPSYEQYF. As DNA, the CDR3 is TGTGCCACCAGCAGGCTCCGGGCGGAGCCCTCCTACGAGCAGTACTTC.

In its sample, this clone was seen a few times. V and J are TRBV27 and TRBJ2-4; weak D call: TRBD1 (6 bases). CDR3 length: 13 amino acids. Germline-derived CDR1 and CDR2 are MNHEY and SMNVEV (reference sequence). V was trimmed by 6 bases and J by 9 bases, leaving 15 bases between them. CDR3 region: CASSWGQSGIQYF. In DNA form, the CDR3 reads TGTGCCAGCAGCTGGGGGCAATCCGGCATTCAGTACTTC.

This clone has just one count. The chain uses TRBV11-3 and TRBJ1-1; D not certain. CDR3 length: 12 residues. In germline, CDR1 is SGHNT, CDR2 YENEEA. V dropped 6 bases and J dropped 3 bases, with 8 bases sitting between them. This CDR3 reads CASSGYYTEAFF. CDR3 nucleotides: TGTGCCAGCAGTGGATATTACACTGAAGCTTTCTTT. The full variable domain, rest sourced from reference TRBV11-3 and TRBJ1-1, is EAGVVQSPRYKIIEKKQPVAFWCNPISGHNTLYWYLQNLGQGPELLIRYENEEAVDDSQLPKDRFSAERLKGVDSTLKIQPAELGDSAVYLCASSGYYTEAFFGQGTRLTVV.

This clone showed up just a few times. This chain uses TRBV30 with TRBJ1-5; 9 positions agree with TRBD1. V was pared by 1 base and J by 1 base, with 5 bases of the junction left unmatched. CDR1 and CDR2 (germline): GTSNPN, SVGIG (reference sequence). CDR3 length equals 16 residues. CDR3 DNA: TGTGCCTGGAGTGGTTTGACAGGGGGAAGCAATCAGCCCCAGCATTTT. The encoded protein is CAWSGLTGGSNQPQHF.

The J gene is TRBJ1-1, the V gene TRBV6-6; a weak D match, TRBD1 (6 bases). The CDR3 contains 16 residues. In germline, CDR1 is MNHNY, CDR2 SVGAGI (reference sequence). V dropped 2 bases and J dropped 3 bases, with 16 bases sitting between them. CDR3 in DNA: TGTGCCAGCAGTTACGGCCCCGGGGGCCAGGACACTGAAGCTTTCTTT. Protein product: CASSYGPGGQDTEAFF.

This clone was seen a few times. The chain is built from TRBV7-9 and TRBJ2-3; 7 nucleotides line up with TRBD2. V was pared by 5 bases and J by 4 bases, with 9 bases of the junction left unmatched. Germline CDR1 reads SEHNR; CDR2 reads FQNEAQ (reference sequence). The CDR3 spans 15 residues. The CDR3 nucleotides read TGTGCCAGCAGCCGCGAACTAGCGATCCCAGATACGCAGTATTTT. It codes for CASSRELAIPDTQYF.

This clone was found a few times. This chain connects TRBV6-5 to TRBJ1-2; maybe TRBD1 (5 bases). Trimming stripped 0 bases from V and 0 bases from J, with 11 bases between. CDR3 length: 16 residues. The V gene's germline CDR1 is MNHEY and CDR2 SVGAGI. This chain's CDR3 is CASSYSFARANYGYTF. Written as DNA, the CDR3 is TGTGCCAGCAGTTACTCGTTCGCCAGGGCTAACTATGGCTACACCTTC.

This clone has more than one count but fewer than ten. This chain joins TRBV7-3 and TRBJ2-2, with D perhaps TRBD1 or TRBD2 (5 bases each). With 5 bases removed from V and 8 bases from J, the gap between germline ends came to 12 bases. The length of the CDR3 is 13 residues. The V gene's germline CDR1 is SGHTA and CDR2 FQGTGA. The CDR3 protein is CASSRYGAGELFF. The DNA for the CDR3 is TGTGCCAGCAGCCGATACGGGGCTGGGGAGCTGTTTTTT.

V gene TRBV30 combines with J gene TRBJ1-1; no reliable D call. The germline V gene has CDR1 GTSNPN and CDR2 SVGIG (reference sequence). The CDR3 spans 10 residues. V gave up 4 bases and J gave up 8 bases, with 8 bases separating them. This CDR3 is CAWKRQEAFF. The CDR3 nucleotides read TGTGCCTGGAAGCGGCAGGAAGCTTTCTTT.

The chain joins TRBV7-9 to TRBJ2-7; 7 bases match TRBD1. CDR1 SEHNR and CDR2 FQNEAQ come from the germline V gene (reference sequence). V lost 6 bases, J lost 2 bases, and 7 bases stayed unmatched. The CDR3 runs 14 residues. As DNA, the CDR3 is TGTGCCAGCAGGTCCGGGACAGTCACCTACGAGCAGTACTTC. Its protein is CASRSGTVTYEQYF.

This clone appeared a few times. This chain connects TRBV29-1 to TRBJ1-2; 9 bases fit TRBD1. J lost 5 bases, V lost 5 bases, and 6 bases had no gene match. The germline CDR1 and CDR2 sequences are SQVTM and ANQGSEA. There are 13 residues in the CDR3. The CDR3 nucleotides read TGCAGCGTTACCCCTGGACAGGGGTATGGCTACACCTTC. This gives the protein CSVTPGQGYGYTF.

This clone was detected a few times. This chain links TRBV30 with TRBJ1-4, with D perhaps TRBD1 (5 bases). V was shortened by 5 bases and J by 7 bases, with 11 bases between the two germline ends. This CDR3 contains 12 residues. Germline CDR1 reads GTSNPN; CDR2 reads SVGIG (reference sequence). The CDR3 region is CAWSGSGEKLFF. For the CDR3, the DNA is TGTGCCTGGTCAGGGTCGGGTGAAAAACTGTTTTTT.

The chain couples TRBV7-2 to TRBJ2-7; 9 bases are a match to TRBD1. Trimming cost V 2 bases and J 7 bases; bases outside gene matches: 12. CDR3 size: 16 residues. Germline V CDR1 and CDR2: SGHTA, FQGNSA. Here the CDR3 DNA reads TGTGCCAGCAGCTTATACGACAGGGGGAGGTTCTATGAGCAGTACTTC. This translates into CASSLYDRGRFYEQYF.

The chain couples TRBV2 to TRBJ2-6, with D tentatively TRBD1 (5 bases). This CDR3 has 15 residues. The V end was cut by 6 bases, the J end by 0 bases, with 9 bases between. Germline assignment: CDR1 SNHLY and CDR2 FYNNEI. The CDR3 sequence: CASSDRSSGANVLTF. The CDR3, as DNA: TGTGCCAGCAGCGACAGAAGCTCTGGGGCCAACGTCCTGACTTTC.

This clone showed up just a few times. This chain uses TRBV7-2 with TRBJ2-5; D gene uncertain. Germline V gives CDR1 SGHTA, CDR2 FQGNSA. CDR3 length: 12 residues. V was shortened by 1 base and J by 5 bases, with 5 bases between the two germline ends. In nucleotides, the CDR3 is TGTGCCAGCAGCTTAGTTTTTGAGACCCAGTACTTC. This translates into CASSLVFETQYF. The whole variable domain, remainder taken from reference TRBV7-2 and TRBJ2-5, is GAGVSQSPSNKVTEKGKDVELRCDPISGHTALYWYRQSLGQGLEFLIYFQGNSAPDKSGLPSDRFSAERTGGSVSTLTIQRTQQEDSAVYLCASSLVFETQYFGPGTRLLVL.

With regard to this clone: The same CDR3 arises from other DNA sequences in this sample as well. The chain carries TRBV11-3 and TRBJ2-3; 10 bases are shared with TRBD1. The V gene's germline CDR1 is SGHNT and CDR2 YENEEA. The CDR3 length is 14 residues. With V trimmed by 5 bases and J by 3 bases, 2 bases remained unmatched. The DNA for the CDR3 is TGTGCCAGCAGCCTGGGACAGGGGACAGATACGCAGTATTTT. Protein product: CASSLGQGTDTQYF.

This clone was detected only a few times. This rearrangement joins TRBV19 to TRBJ2-1; D may be TRBD2 (5 bases). The V end was cut by 7 bases, the J end by 3 bases, with 10 bases between. The CDR3 has 13 amino acids. Germline CDR1 reads LNHDA; CDR2 reads SQIVND (reference sequence). CDR3 DNA sequence: TGTGCCAGTAAAGAGCGGCGCTACAATGAGCAGTTCTTC. Amino acids: CASKERRYNEQFF.

The rearrangement joins TRBV2 to TRBJ2-3; D is undetermined. Trimming took 4 bases from V and 7 from J, leaving 12 bases between them. The CDR3 extends over 13 amino acids. Germline loops: CDR1 SNHLY, CDR2 FYNNEI. CDR3 sequence (DNA): TGTGCCAGCAGTGGGTTGGCGGAAAATACGCAGTATTTT. Encoded protein: CASSGLAENTQYF.

This clone was counted only a few times. The chain is built from TRBV9 and TRBJ2-2, with a weak D call TRBD2 (6 bases). Germline V gene lookup returns CDR1 SGDLS and CDR2 YYNGEE. CDR3 length equals 15 residues. V dropped 5 bases and J dropped 3 bases, with 14 bases sitting between them. This CDR3 reads CASREGPRDTGELFF. CDR3 bases: TGTGCCAGCAGGGAGGGGCCGAGGGACACCGGGGAGCTGTTTTTT.

With respect to this clone: This specimen includes other DNA sequences encoding the same CDR3. The CDR3 DNA sequence: TGTGCCAGCAGCCGCGACCGCCCCACAGATACGCAGTATTTT. Translation gives CASSRDRPTDTQYF. The chain recombines TRBV5-4 with TRBJ2-3; the D is unclear. The CDR3 extends over 14 amino acids. Germline V gene data show CDR1 as SGHNT and CDR2 as YYREEE (reference sequence). Trimming pared 4 bases from V and 2 bases from J, leaving 11 bases between.

This rearrangement joins TRBV30 to TRBJ2-5; D ambiguous. The V gene's germline CDR1 is GTSNPN and CDR2 SVGIG (reference sequence). This CDR3 spans 13 amino acids. Trimming cost V 0 bases and J 5 bases, with 10 bases left between them. CDR3 sequence: CAWSVRSLETQYF. For the CDR3, the DNA is TGTGCCTGGAGTGTACGAAGCCTTGAGACCCAGTACTTC.